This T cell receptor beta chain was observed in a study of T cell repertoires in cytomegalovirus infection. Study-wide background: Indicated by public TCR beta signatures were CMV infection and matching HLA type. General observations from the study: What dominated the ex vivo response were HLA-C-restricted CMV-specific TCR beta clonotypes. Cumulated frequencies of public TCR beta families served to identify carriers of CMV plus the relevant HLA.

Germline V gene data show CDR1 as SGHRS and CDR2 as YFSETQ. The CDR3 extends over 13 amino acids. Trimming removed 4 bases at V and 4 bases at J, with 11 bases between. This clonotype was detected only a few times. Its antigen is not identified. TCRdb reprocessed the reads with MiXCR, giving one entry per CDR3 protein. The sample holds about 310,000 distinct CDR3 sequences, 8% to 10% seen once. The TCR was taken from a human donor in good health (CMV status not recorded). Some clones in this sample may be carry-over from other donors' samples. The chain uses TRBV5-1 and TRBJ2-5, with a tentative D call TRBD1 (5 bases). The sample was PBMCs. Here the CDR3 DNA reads TGCGCCAGCAGCGAAGACAGCCCAGAGACCCAGTACTTC. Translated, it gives CASSEDSPETQYF. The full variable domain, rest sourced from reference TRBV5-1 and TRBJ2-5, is KAGVTQTPRYLIKTRGQQVTLSCSPISGHRSVSWYQQTPGQGLQFLFEYFSETQRNKGNFPGRFSGRQFSNSRSEMNVSTLELGDSALYLCASSEDSPETQYFGPGTRLLVL.